The clone carrying this T cell receptor beta chain showed up just once. The antigen remains undetermined. The assay was immunoSEQ multiplex PCR, and TCRdb's table has in-frame clones only and misses some. Of 50,000 to 55,000 clones in the sample, less than 65% were seen once. Regarding time point: week 47, end of study. Every vaccination contained 300 ug of the mutant IDH1 20-mer peptide and was paired with topical imiquimod. This record comes from a study of a mutant IDH1 vaccine in newly diagnosed glioma. There are 15 residues in the CDR3. V shed 4 bases and J shed 4 bases, with 14 bases lying between them. CDR1 is SEHNR, CDR2 FQNEAQ, per germline (reference sequence).

This chain uses TRBV7-9 with TRBJ1-3; weak D call: TRBD1 (6 bases). The receptor was isolated from a man aged 35 to 55 with glioma. Some clones in this sample may be carry-over from other donors' samples. Sequencing used peripheral blood mononuclear cells (PBMCs), obtained from a glioma patient whose treatment included an IDH1 peptide vaccine. The DNA for the CDR3 is TGTGCCAGCAGCTCCCTCGACAGGCTCGGAAACACCATATATTTT. This encodes CASSSLDRLGNTIYF.